This T cell receptor beta chain appears in the sequencing data of a study of OX40 agonist ivuxolimab in advanced cancers. For context, the study as a whole: The costimulatory receptor OX40 (CD134) was targeted by ivuxolimab, a fully human IgG2 agonistic monoclonal antibody. Intravenous ivuxolimab was administered to patients every 2 weeks at six dose levels: 0.01, 0.1, 0.3, 1.5, 3 and 10 mg/kg. Of the 50 or so patients in dose escalation, around 20 had hepatocellular carcinoma, some 15 had melanoma, 9 had renal cell carcinoma and 9 had head and neck cancer. In the dose-escalation cohort, roughly 82% of patients were male, and the mean age was around 65 years with a range of roughly 23 to 90. Prior anti-PD-1, anti-PD-L1 or anti-CTLA-4 therapy was permitted, and checkpoint inhibitors had been received by under 50% of dose-escalation patients. Three dose-escalation patients achieved partial responses, one with hepatocellular carcinoma and two with cutaneous melanoma. The point of sequencing TCRbeta in the periphery was to test whether ivuxolimab changed TCR sequence diversity and drove clonal T-cell expansion. The paper reports the monotherapy dose-escalation portion (N = 52 patients) of the phase I ivuxolimab trial. Broad study findings and their caveats: Low levels of normalized T-cell clonal expansion were also shown by some nonresponding patients. After ivuxolimab, more expanded clones were found on average in CD8+ T cells than in CD4+ T cells. The antigen specificity of the clonally expanded peripheral T cells was not determined. In the 0.1-3.0 mg/kg groups, partial responders had among the lowest normalized peripheral clonal expansion, particularly in CD8+ T cells. At doses of 0.1 to 3.0 mg/kg, clonal expansion of both CD4+ and CD8+ T cells in blood was seen between baseline and week 6.

To sequence the TCRbeta CDR3 region, genomic DNA was isolated from the sorted cells. The immunoSEQ Assay was used to sequence the TCRbeta CDR3 regions. TCRdb holds this immuneACCESS table with in-frame rearrangements only. Some clones are missing; in checked studies, unresolved V genes explain under half, and the rest has no known cause. The sample table contains 90,000 to 100,000 clones; only one count was recorded for 89% of them. The ten largest clones take up about 0.31% of the sample. On this clone: Its antigen is still unknown. The input lacks base qualities; no much larger clone sits a single base away.

The CDR3 numbers 18 residues from cysteine through phenylalanine. Only CDR3 DNA is held: 54 bases, read in frame from base 1. CDR1 SGHVS and CDR2 FQNEAQ were looked up in the germline V gene. A distance of 25 bases separates the germline ends of V and J, which lose 5 bases and 2 bases respectively. The trial excluded patients who had a history of autoimmune disease or were on systemic immunosuppression. In every dose cohort, peripheral blood was drawn for TCR sequencing at baseline, cycle 4 day 1, and cycle 7 day 1. Samples were obtained from an open-label, multicenter, first-in-human phase I dose-escalation trial of ivuxolimab. Adults with locally advanced or metastatic head and neck squamous cell, hepatocellular, melanoma or renal cell carcinoma were enrolled in the trial. Before TCR sequencing, CD4+ T cells and CD8+ T cells from peripheral blood were sorted into separate populations.

The sample was CD4+ or CD8+ T cells sorted from blood, taken in a trial of the OX40 agonist ivuxolimab. This clonotype originated in an adult with an advanced solid tumor such as melanoma, head and neck, liver or kidney cancer. The V gene is TRBV7-8 and the J gene is TRBJ2-7; the D segment could be TRBD2, given 5 matching bases. The DNA sequence reads TGTGCCAGCAGCCCTGGTGGGCTAGCTGTCCGTATCACCTACGAGCAGTACTTC. Its protein reads: CASSPGGLAVRITYEQYF.